This T cell receptor (beta chain) was sequenced during a study of shared clonotypes between healthy human individuals. A deep-level run was used for the assay. Using immunoSEQ multiplex PCR, the repertoire was profiled, and TCRdb retains in-frame clones only, with some absent. The sample records some 2 million clones, 85% to 95% being singletons. The CDR3 contains 16 residues. Looked up from germline, CDR1 is SEHNR and CDR2 is FQNEAQ (reference sequence). J gave up 5 bases and V 5 bases, and 6 bases lay outside the gene matches. The count of this clone is one. The chain is built from TRBV7-9 and TRBJ2-3; 14 positions agree with TRBD2. Sequences were obtained from naive CD4+ T cells sorted from blood. Specified subset: CD45RA+ positively selected. The sequence came from a man between 18 and 29 years old in good health. This CDR3 reads CASSQGLAGAGDTQYF. In nucleotides, the CDR3 is TGTGCCAGCAGCCAGGGACTAGCGGGGGCGGGAGATACGCAGTATTTT.